A single TCR beta chain is shown here with its context. Its target is not known. The sample originates from a study of cytomegalovirus exposure and HLA in healthy donors. Study observations and caveats: In a later analysis, TCR beta V- and J-gene trimming was associated with a missense DCLRE1C variant. Many donors carried some public TCRs, although rarity characterized most TCR sequences.

The PCR used 60 Vbeta and 13 Jbeta primers. Sequencing was performed with immunoSEQ multiplex PCR; in TCRdb, only in-frame clones are kept and a portion is missing. Of around 200,000 clones listed, roughly four fifths are singletons. Specimen: PBMCs. The origin of this receptor is a man between 50 and 59 years old in good health and CMV-seronegative.

DNA for the CDR3: TGTGCCAGCAGTGTTTACAGGACAACCGGGGAGCTGTTTTTT. Its translation: CASSVYRTTGELFF. The gene calls are TRBV6-1 and TRBJ2-2; D possibly corresponds to TRBD1 (5 bases). The CDR3 contains 14 residues. Per germline, CDR1 MNHNS and CDR2 SASEGT. V lost 4 bases and J 5 bases, leaving 11 bases between the germline ends.